The 18 T cell receptor beta chains below come from one sample, sequenced in a study of blood T cell repertoires in COVID-19. The method was immunoSEQ multiplex PCR; TCRdb's version includes in-frame clones alone and lacks a portion of them. This table has about 170,000 clones, more than 85% appearing once. The sample consisted of peripheral blood. These receptors were collected from an elderly woman with COVID-19, enrolled during active disease.

This clone was counted a single time. The J gene is TRBJ1-2, the V gene TRBV6-1; 9 nucleotides match TRBD1. With V trimmed by 0 bases and J by 5 bases, 4 bases remained unmatched. CDR1 and CDR2 (germline): MNHNS, SASEGT. This CDR3 spans 15 amino acids. The CDR3 reads CASSEAGGTGYGYTF. The CDR3 nucleotides read TGTGCCAGCAGTGAAGCAGGGGGGACAGGGTATGGCTACACCTTC.

This chain uses TRBV24-1 with TRBJ2-3; a possible D gene is TRBD1 (6 bases). Trimming removed 9 bases at V and 3 bases at J, with 12 bases between. In germline, CDR1 is KGHDR, CDR2 SFDVKD. There are 13 residues in the CDR3. CDR3 amino acids: CATFQGTTDTQYF. The CDR3 nucleotides read TGTGCCACCTTCCAGGGGACGACAGATACGCAGTATTTT.

The gene calls are TRBV7-8 and TRBJ1-5; tentative D call: TRBD1 (6 bases). This CDR3 contains 16 residues. Deletions cut 4 bases from V and 4 bases from J, with 17 bases between. Germline V gene lookup returns CDR1 SGHVS and CDR2 FQNEAQ. CDR3 sequence reads: CASSSHPGAGNQPQHF. The CDR3 DNA sequence: TGTGCCAGCAGCTCGCACCCAGGGGCAGGGAATCAGCCCCAGCATTTT.

This rearrangement joins TRBV9 to TRBJ2-3, with 9 positions matching TRBD2. The V segment lost 0 bases and the J segment 8 bases; nucleotides outside the gene matches: 10. There are 16 residues in the CDR3. Germline V lookup: CDR1 SGDLS, CDR2 YYNGEE. The CDR3 reads CASSVGGSGSLSTQYF. The CDR3, as DNA: TGTGCCAGCAGCGTAGGGGGTAGCGGGAGTTTAAGTACGCAGTATTTT.

V usage is TRBV20-1 and J usage is TRBJ2-7; D might be TRBD2 (6 bases). CDR3 length equals 11 residues. CDR1 and CDR2 (germline): DFQATT, SNEGSKA (reference sequence). V was clipped by 5 bases and J by 4 bases, with 9 bases between them. The CDR3, as DNA: TGCAGTGCTTATAGCGGATACGAGCAGTACTTC. Protein: CSAYSGYEQYF.

The V call is TRBV5-6, the J call TRBJ2-1; D gene uncertain. The CDR3 is 11 residues long. Deletions cut 0 bases from V and 9 bases from J, with 4 bases between. Germline CDR1 is SGHDT and CDR2 is YYEEEE. The CDR3 protein is CASSLAFEQFF. CDR3 sequence (DNA): TGTGCCAGCAGCTTGGCCTTTGAGCAGTTCTTC.

The V gene is TRBV9, the J gene TRBJ1-6; 9 nucleotides agree with TRBD1. Trimming at V came to 5 bases and at J to 8 bases, leaving 8 bases not matched to a gene. Germline-derived CDR1 and CDR2 are SGDLS and YYNGEE. This CDR3 has 15 amino acids. The CDR3 DNA is TGTGCCAGCAGTCCTCGGACAGGGGTGGATTCACCCCTCCACTTT. Its translation: CASSPRTGVDSPLHF.

V and J are TRBV6-1 and TRBJ1-2, with a weak D call TRBD1 (6 bases). The CDR3 contains 15 residues. Trimming removed 0 bases from V and 0 bases from J, with 8 bases in between. Germline-derived CDR1 and CDR2 are MNHNS and SASEGT. CDR3 residues: CASSEAGGPNYGYTF. Written as DNA, the CDR3 is TGTGCCAGCAGTGAAGCAGGGGGTCCTAACTATGGCTACACCTTC.

This clone was picked up a small number of times. V usage is TRBV5-4 and J usage is TRBJ2-7; 12 bases match TRBD2. V was pared by 4 bases and J by 4 bases, with 3 bases of the junction left unmatched. This CDR3 contains 14 residues. The germline gives CDR1 SGHNT, CDR2 YYREEE (reference sequence). The CDR3 coding sequence is TGTGCCAGCAGCCCTGGACTAGCGGGATACGAGCAGTACTTC. Translation: CASSPGLAGYEQYF.

This chain joins TRBV3-1 (or the pseudogene TRBV3-2) and TRBJ2-7; TRBD1 aligns across 8 bases. Germline values: CDR1 LGHDT, CDR2 YNNKEL (reference sequence). With 3 bases clipped from V and 0 bases from J, the junction kept 1 base outside the gene matches. The CDR3 is 14 residues long. CDR3 DNA: TGTGCCAGCAGCCAGGGACAGGTCTCCTACGAGCAGTACTTC. It is translated as CASSQGQVSYEQYF.

This chain uses TRBV7-9 with TRBJ2-1, with TRBD2 matching 8 bases. Looked up from germline, CDR1 is SEHNR and CDR2 is FQNEAQ (reference sequence). CDR3 size: 17 residues. The V segment lost 1 base and the J segment 6 bases; nucleotides outside the gene matches: 11. The CDR3 nucleotides read TGTGCCAGCAGCTTAGGTCCAGCGGGAGCCTCGGGCAATGAGCAGTTCTTC. Its translation: CASSLGPAGASGNEQFF.

CDR3 region: CASTSRAMSYEQYF. CDR3 in DNA: TGTGCCAGCACATCGAGGGCCATGTCCTACGAGCAGTACTTC. The chain joins TRBV6-5 to TRBJ2-7; TRBD2 is a possible D gene (5 bases). CDR1 is MNHEY and CDR2 is SVGAGI in the germline V gene. This CDR3 comprises 14 residues. With 7 bases removed from V and 1 base from J, the gap between germline ends came to 14 bases.

This rearrangement joins TRBV28 to TRBJ1-1, with D uncertain. V was shortened by 2 bases and J by 0 bases, with 10 bases between the two germline ends. Germline CDR1 and CDR2: MDHEN and SYDVKM. The CDR3 has 15 residues. The CDR3 loop reads CASSLTVLMNTEAFF. The CDR3 DNA is TGTGCCAGCAGTTTAACAGTCCTTATGAACACTGAAGCTTTCTTT.

Only one count was recorded for this clone. V gene TRBV5-1 combines with J gene TRBJ1-1; maybe TRBD1 (6 bases). This CDR3 region has 14 residues. CDR1 is SGHRS and CDR2 is YFSETQ in the germline V gene. Trimming took off 4 bases at V and 2 bases at J, with 12 bases between the two ends. The CDR3 reads CASSPGQINTEAFF. The CDR3 DNA follows: TGCGCCAGCAGCCCCGGACAGATTAACACTGAAGCTTTCTTT.

This clone has a count of ten or more. The chain carries TRBV28 and TRBJ1-5; 7 bases match TRBD1. With V trimmed by 6 bases and J by 4 bases, 12 bases remained unmatched. The germline gives CDR1 MDHEN, CDR2 SYDVKM. The CDR3 is 16 residues long. CDR3 sequence (DNA): TGTGCCAGCAGCAGACCAGGGGGGAGCAAAAATCAGCCCCAGCATTTT. Translating gives CASSRPGGSKNQPQHF.

The rearrangement links TRBV14 to TRBJ1-6; unclear D gene. Trimming stripped 4 bases from V and 6 bases from J, with 7 bases between. There are 13 residues in the CDR3. Germline loops: CDR1 SGHDN, CDR2 FVKESK. The CDR3 DNA sequence: TGTGCCAGCAGCCCCGCGGGTAATTCACCCCTCCACTTT. It yields the protein CASSPAGNSPLHF.

The CDR3 DNA is TGTGCCACCAGCAGACCAGGGGGTGGCCAGCCCCAGCATTTT. Amino acids: CATSRPGGGQPQHF. The chain has TRBV15 and TRBJ1-5; 7 positions match TRBD1. J was trimmed by 7 bases and V by 2 bases; bases with no gene match: 5. The CDR3 is 14 amino acids. Germline values: CDR1 LNHNV, CDR2 YYDKDF (reference sequence).

The J gene is TRBJ1-2, the V gene TRBV27, with D unresolved. The germline gives CDR1 MNHEY, CDR2 SMNVEV (reference sequence). V lost 10 bases, J lost 4 bases, and 13 bases lay in between. This CDR3 is built from 12 residues. DNA of the CDR3: TGTGCCACCCTATCGGGTTTCTATGGCTACACCTTC. Translation: CATLSGFYGYTF.